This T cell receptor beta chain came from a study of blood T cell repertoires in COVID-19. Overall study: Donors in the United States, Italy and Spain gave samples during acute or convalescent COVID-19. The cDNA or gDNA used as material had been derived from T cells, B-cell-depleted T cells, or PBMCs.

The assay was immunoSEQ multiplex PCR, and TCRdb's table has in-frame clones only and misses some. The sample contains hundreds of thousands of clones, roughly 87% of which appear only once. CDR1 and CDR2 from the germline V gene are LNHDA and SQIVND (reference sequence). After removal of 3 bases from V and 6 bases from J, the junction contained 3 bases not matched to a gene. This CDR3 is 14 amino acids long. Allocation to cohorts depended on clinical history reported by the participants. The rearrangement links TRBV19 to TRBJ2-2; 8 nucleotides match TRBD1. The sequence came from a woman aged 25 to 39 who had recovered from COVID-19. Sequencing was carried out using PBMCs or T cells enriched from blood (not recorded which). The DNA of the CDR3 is TGTGCCAGTAGTATGCAGGGGGCGGCCGGGGAGCTGTTTTTT. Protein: CASSMQGAAGELFF.